Presented here are 3 T cell receptor beta chains from one specimen sequenced in a study of CD8 T cells in Susac syndrome. Reverse transcription of about 0.45 to 1 ug RNA used random hexamers. TCRdb passed the immunoSEQ multiplex PCR reads through MiXCR, listing each CDR3 protein once. This sample has under 110,000 distinct CDR3 sequences, with 94% found just once. Sequencing was performed on CD8+ T cells from PBMCs. The receptors here all came from a human donor with Susac syndrome.

The table lists this clonotype with a count of one. The rearrangement uses TRBV13 and TRBJ2-1, with no clear D. V lost 5 bases and J lost 6, with 14 bases in between. CDR1 is PRHDT and CDR2 is FYEKMQ in the germline V gene (reference sequence). The CDR3 consists of 14 residues. The CDR3 is CASSPLSQPNEQFF. The CDR3 nucleotides are TGTGCCAGCAGCCCGTTGTCCCAGCCCAATGAGCAGTTCTTC.

Notes on this clonotype: At one of its ends the junction is not consistent with the germline gene, which may arise from a read error. The chain employs TRBV5-1 and TRBJ2-3; 8 bases align to TRBD2. This CDR3 is built from 15 residues. Germline lookup yields CDR1 SGHRS and CDR2 YFSETQ. The CDR3 is CASGYPGGAGVPPHF. The CDR3 DNA reads as TGCGCCAGCGGCTACCCCGGGGGGGCCGGTGTCCCCCCTCATTTT.

CDR3 bases: TGTGCCAGCAGCTTAAAACTAGCGGGGAGCGGGACCTACAATGAGCAGTTCTTC. Protein: CASSLKLAGSGTYNEQFF. The genes are TRBV7-6 and TRBJ2-1; the match to TRBD2 covers 10 bases. Germline V gene data show CDR1 as SGHVS and CDR2 as FNYEAQ. The CDR3 loop spans 18 amino acids. V shed 2 bases and J 2 bases; nucleotides not matched to a gene: 9.